This is a list of T cell receptor beta chains from one sample in a study of regulatory T cells in long-lasting Graves disease. TCRdb called the multiplex PCR reads again in MiXCR, with one record for every CDR3 protein. The data contain some 450,000 distinct CDR3 sequences, 20% to 30% of them singletons. The sample consisted of peripheral blood mononuclear cells (PBMCs), taken when the disease was refractory, from a patient treated with antithyroid drugs. The receptors stem from a female donor with Graves disease. The CDR3 runs from the conserved cysteine through the conserved F or W. Each record gives: J gene, V gene, CDR3 protein.

>TRBJ2-7|TRBV24-1
CATGDRGHEQYF
>TRBJ1-2|TRBV28
CASSLTGAGGYTF
>TRBJ2-3|TRBV12-3/TRBV12-4
CASSQGQGNTDTQYF
>TRBJ2-7|TRBV5-1
CASSGGLLTYEQYF
>TRBJ1-2|TRBV19
CASSMGERTNYGYTF
>TRBJ1-5|TRBV7-2
CASSLVVTPNQPQHF
>TRBJ1-6|TRBV2
CASSDLATGPSSPLHF
>TRBJ1-1|TRBV20-1
CSASFQAMNTEAFF
>TRBJ1-5|TRBV28
CASRVLNQPYSNQPQHF
>TRBJ2-3|TRBV28
CASRLGSTDTQYF
>TRBJ1-2|TRBV24-1
CATSDTGRPYGYTF
>TRBJ2-7|TRBV9
CASSTSSGNPAYEQYF
>TRBJ1-2|TRBV20-1
CSARDSPGTGPYGYTF
>TRBJ2-1|TRBV10-3
CAIMPGTDYNEQFF
>TRBJ2-2|TRBV2
CASSGKGFALTGELFF
>TRBJ2-2|TRBV29-1
CSVENTGYGELFF
>TRBJ1-2|TRBV5-1
CASSQQGANGYTF
>TRBJ2-5|TRBV20-1
CSAPAAQETQYF
>TRBJ1-3|TRBV6-1
CASIGGTYGNTIYF
>TRBJ2-7|TRBV20-1
CSAGKRELGEQYF
>TRBJ2-7|TRBV14
CASSPAGLPYEQYF
>TRBJ2-1|TRBV12-3/TRBV12-4
CASSPTTGGNYNEQFF
>TRBJ1-2|TRBV24-1
CATSEDRTYGYTF
>TRBJ1-2|TRBV13
CASSLVGAGKRYGYTF
>TRBJ1-1|TRBV2
CASRRDGLNTEAFF
>TRBJ1-2|TRBV29-1
CSVARQGLGYTF
>TRBJ1-1|TRBV6-1
CASSPATGGLKRNTEAFF
>TRBJ2-5|TRBV20-1
CSAPDRGRGEETQYF
>TRBJ1-6|TRBV5-1
CASSPGTATGLHF
>TRBJ2-7|TRBV6-1
CASRWTGEGDEQYF
>TRBJ1-4|TRBV7-2
CASSQRGQGNEKLFF
>TRBJ1-1|TRBV30
CAFSPDKNTEAFF
>TRBJ2-7|TRBV7-3
CASSYAGTGGEQYF
>TRBJ2-2|TRBV12-3/TRBV12-4
CASSPLTAGELFF
>TRBJ1-2|TRBV20-1
CSASREGHSPYGYTF
>TRBJ2-2|TRBV5-1
CASMLKWNTGELFF
>TRBJ2-2|TRBV9
CASSVISGELFF
>TRBJ2-7|TRBV7-9
CASSPDIGSYEQYF
>TRBJ2-2|TRBV28
CASRGPDGNTGELFF
>TRBJ2-6|TRBV27
CASSIYRVGLSGANVLTF